One sample yielded the 32 T cell receptor beta chains listed below, sequenced in a study of molecular identifiers for immune sequencing clone quantification. Each CDR3 protein is one row after TCRdb ran MiXCR on the PCR reads. In the table there are hundreds of thousands of distinct CDR3 sequences, 25% of which are singletons. Source material: naive CD8+ T cells from blood, with Jurkat cell RNA spiked in. As for subset: FACS-sorted CD8+CD4-CCR7+CD45RA+ naive T cells. The receptors here all came from a human donor in good health. Some libraries in this study had Jurkat cell RNA spiked in.

On this clonotype: This may be a read error: a much more frequent sequence differs by one nucleotide. The rearrangement joins TRBV20-1 to TRBJ1-1; tentatively, D is TRBD1 (5 bases). Deletions cut 0 bases from V and 0 bases from J, with 14 bases between. There are 16 residues in the CDR3. Per germline, CDR1 DFQATT and CDR2 SNEGSKA (reference sequence). The chain's CDR3 is CSARDREGLMNTEAFF. The CDR3 DNA reads as TGCAGTGCTAGAGATAGAGAGGGGCTAATGAACACTGAAGCTTTCTTT.

This clonotype has a handful of counts. V usage is TRBV4-3 and J usage is TRBJ1-2; D is ambiguous. The CDR3 length is 17 residues. V dropped 0 bases and J dropped 0 bases, with 14 bases sitting between them. The germline V gene has CDR1 LGHNA and CDR2 YSLEER. The CDR3 region is CASSQDTYGSSNYGYTF. The CDR3 DNA reads TGCGCCAGCAGCCAAGATACTTACGGCAGCTCTAACTATGGCTACACCTTC.

Comment on this clonotype: No conserved phenylalanine or tryptophan is present at the end of the CDR3, so a read error is the likely explanation. The chain has TRBV20-1 and TRBJ2-7; a possible D gene is TRBD2 (6 bases). V was shortened by 0 bases and J by 2 bases, with 20 bases between the two germline ends. This CDR3 contains 17 residues. Germline lookup yields CDR1 DFQATT and CDR2 SNEGSKA (reference sequence). The CDR3 loop is CSARDGEVAILPYEQYS. CDR3 bases: TGCAGTGCTAGAGATGGGGAGGTGGCGATCTTGCCCTACGAGCAGTACTCC.

This chain joins TRBV4-3 and TRBJ2-7; D gene unclear. The V end was cut by 0 bases, the J end by 1 base, with 10 bases between. Per germline, CDR1 LGHNA and CDR2 YSLEER. This CDR3 comprises 15 residues. The CDR3 protein is CASSQELDGSYEQYF. The CDR3 bases are TGCGCCAGCAGCCAAGAGCTGGACGGGTCCTACGAGCAGTACTTC.

This clonotype came up many times. The chain uses TRBV7-2 and TRBJ2-7; D is unresolved. The V end lost 0 bases, the J end lost 3 bases, and 6 bases lay between the germline ends. The germline gives CDR1 SGHTA, CDR2 FQGNSA. The CDR3 sequence is 13 residues long. The CDR3 region has the DNA TGTGCCAGCAGCTTAGCCCAGAACTACGAGCAGTACTTC. This codes for CASSLAQNYEQYF.

Points on this clonotype: A much more abundant neighbour one base away suggests this may be a read error. The rearrangement uses TRBV27 and TRBJ2-1; TRBD1 is a possible D gene (6 bases). The CDR3 consists of 10 residues. The germline gives CDR1 MNHEY, CDR2 SMNVEV (reference sequence). The CDR3 DNA reads as TGTGCCGGCAGGGGACGAGGTCAGTTCTTC. The encoded protein is CAGRGRGQFF.

This clonotype was counted many times. This rearrangement joins TRBV7-9 to TRBJ2-5, with 9 bases matching TRBD1. This CDR3 is built from 15 residues. CDR1 is SEHNR, CDR2 FQNEAQ, per germline (reference sequence). J gave up 4 bases and V 5 bases, and 8 bases lay outside the gene matches. The CDR3 bases are TGTGCCAGCAGCCCACTTACAGGGGGCGGAGAGACCCAGTACTTC. Its translation is CASSPLTGGGETQYF.

This clonotype was counted between two and nine times. The V call is TRBV6-6, the J call TRBJ2-7, with a tentative D call TRBD2 (6 bases). Trimming removed 6 bases from V and 2 bases from J, with 20 bases in between. The CDR3 consists of 16 residues. Per germline, CDR1 MNHNY and CDR2 SVGAGI (reference sequence). This chain's CDR3 is CASRPRLGRETYEQYF. As DNA, the CDR3 is TGTGCCAGCAGGCCCCGCCTGGGACGGGAGACCTACGAGCAGTACTTC.

This clonotype was seen a handful of times. V and J are TRBV9 and TRBJ2-3, with 8 positions matching TRBD2. The CDR3 has 16 amino acids. Trimming took 3 bases from V and 6 from J; bases not matched to a gene: 12. Germline CDR1 and CDR2: SGDLS and YYNGEE. The CDR3 loop is CASSELAEGGWDTQYF. The CDR3 DNA is TGTGCCAGCAGCGAACTAGCGGAGGGAGGTTGGGATACGCAGTATTTT.

In the case of this clonotype: At one end the junction does not follow the germline gene, possibly because of a read error. The chain combines TRBV29-1 with TRBJ2-7; 7 bases fit TRBD2. The germline V gene encodes CDR1 SQVTM and CDR2 ANQGSEA. The CDR3 extends over 14 amino acids. As DNA, the CDR3 is TGCAGCGCTGCGGGGGTGGGCGGCTCCTCCGAGCAGTACTTC. It specifies CSAAGVGGSSEQYF.

The chain uses TRBV19 and TRBJ2-1; 10 bases map to TRBD2. The J segment lost 2 bases and the V segment lost 6 bases, leaving 4 bases of the junction unmatched. CDR1 and CDR2 (germline): LNHDA, SQIVND (reference sequence). This CDR3 has 15 residues. CDR3 protein: CASRRTSGPYNEQFF. DNA for the CDR3: TGTGCCAGTAGAAGGACTAGCGGACCCTACAATGAGCAGTTCTTC.

This clonotype appeared many times. V is TRBV14 and J is TRBJ1-2, with a tentative D call TRBD1 (6 bases). The germline V gene has CDR1 SGHDN and CDR2 FVKESK. V gave up 4 bases and J gave up 2 bases, with 8 bases separating them. CDR3 length: 13 residues. The CDR3 loop reads CASSPGQNYGYTF. DNA of the CDR3: TGTGCCAGCAGCCCCGGACAGAACTATGGCTACACCTTC.

Ten or more counts support this clonotype. The V gene is TRBV6-5, the J gene TRBJ2-3, with D possibly matching TRBD2 (5 bases). Trimming cost V 8 bases and J 6 bases, with 9 bases left between them. CDR1 MNHEY and CDR2 SVGAGI come from the germline V gene. The CDR3 is 11 amino acids. The CDR3, as DNA: TGTGCCAGCCGGACTTGGGATACGCAGTATTTT. Its translation is CASRTWDTQYF.

Here the CDR3 DNA reads TGTGCTAGTGGTTTGGTACCGGCGGCGGAGGGCGATGGCTACACCTTC. Amino acid sequence: CASGLVPAAEGDGYTF. The genes are TRBV12-5 and TRBJ1-2, with D uncertain. Trimming removed 0 bases from V and 6 bases from J, with 17 bases in between. This CDR3 is 16 amino acids long. From germline, CDR1 is LGHNT and CDR2 FRNRAP.

There are a few counts of this clonotype. CDR3 sequence (DNA): TGCGCCAGCAGCCAAGACGACTCCTGGAACACTGAAGCTTTCTTT. Its translation is CASSQDDSWNTEAFF. This sequence joins TRBV4-3 and TRBJ1-1; D remains ambiguous. The CDR3 contains 15 residues. Per the germline V gene, CDR1 is LGHNA and CDR2 is YSLEER. Trimming left V 0 bases short and J 1 base short, with 9 bases between.

The chain has TRBV13 and TRBJ2-7; 7 nucleotides agree with TRBD2. Looked up from germline, CDR1 is PRHDT and CDR2 is FYEKMQ (reference sequence). CDR3 size: 15 residues. The trim removed 5 bases at V and 3 bases at J, leaving 10 bases unmatched. The CDR3 DNA reads as TGTGCCAGCAGCGTTGGGGAGGGGCCCTTCTACGAGCAGTACTTC. Its translation: CASSVGEGPFYEQYF.

This clonotype was seen repeatedly, ten times or more. The chain combines TRBV19 with TRBJ2-6; D is unclear. The CDR3 contains 16 residues. V lost 1 base and J 0 bases, leaving 7 bases between the germline ends. Germline assignment: CDR1 LNHDA and CDR2 SQIVND (reference sequence). The CDR3 protein is CASSIVGSSGANVLTF. CDR3 DNA sequence: TGTGCCAGTAGTATAGTAGGAAGCTCTGGGGCCAACGTCCTGACTTTC.

In this sample, this clonotype turned up many times. In DNA, the CDR3 is TGTGCCAGCAGTTACGTCTCCAGGGTTCCAGATACGCAGTATTTT. Residues: CASSYVSRVPDTQYF. The genes are TRBV6-2 or TRBV6-3 and TRBJ2-3; D might be TRBD1 (5 bases). V lost 2 bases and J 4 bases, leaving 13 bases between the germline ends. Germline loops: CDR1 MNHEY, CDR2 SVGEGT. The CDR3 extends over 15 amino acids.

This clonotype was counted only a few times. The chain has TRBV11-2 and TRBJ2-1, with TRBD2 matching 12 bases. The germline CDR1 and CDR2 sequences are SGHAT and FQNNGV. This CDR3 has 16 amino acids. Germline trimming cut 4 bases from V and 6 bases from J; bases unmatched to any gene: 7. In nucleotides, the CDR3 is TGTGCCAGCAGCTCCAGACTAGCGGGGGACATCAATGAGCAGTTCTTC. Translating it yields CASSSRLAGDINEQFF. Complete variable domain (other parts from reference TRBV11-2 and TRBJ2-1): EAGVAQSPRYKIIEKRQSVAFWCNPISGHATLYWYQQILGQGPKLLIQFQNNGVVDDSQLPKDRFSAERLKGVDSTLKIQPAKLEDSAVYLCASSSRLAGDINEQFFGPGTRLTVL.

This clonotype was observed at least ten times. The rearrangement joins TRBV5-6 to TRBJ2-7; TRBD1 matches at 10 bases. Germline CDR1 reads SGHDT; CDR2 reads YYEEEE. The V segment lost 0 bases and the J segment 4 bases; nucleotides outside the gene matches: 4. CDR3 length: 15 residues. CDR3 protein: CASSLGDRGPYEQYF. The CDR3 nucleotides are TGTGCCAGCAGCTTGGGGGACAGGGGTCCTTACGAGCAGTACTTC.

This chain links TRBV20-1 with TRBJ2-7; TRBD1 is a possible D gene (5 bases). Germline V lookup: CDR1 DFQATT, CDR2 SNEGSKA (reference sequence). Trimming pared 6 bases from V and 0 bases from J, leaving 18 bases between. The CDR3 is made up of 15 amino acids. CDR3 sequence (DNA): TGCAGTGCCTCCGACAGTCAAGACCTCTCCTACGAGCAGTACTTC. Its translation: CSASDSQDLSYEQYF.

This sequence joins TRBV24-1 and TRBJ2-1; D call uncertain. The ends were cut back, 3 bases at V and 5 bases at J, with 10 bases in the middle. The germline CDR1 and CDR2 sequences are KGHDR and SFDVKD. The CDR3 extends over 14 amino acids. DNA for the CDR3: TGTGCCACCAGTGATAGTGGCGCGAACAATGAGCAGTTCTTC. It specifies CATSDSGANNEQFF.

This clonotype has more than one count but fewer than ten. V is TRBV27 and J is TRBJ1-5; 11 nucleotides agree with TRBD1. CDR3 size: 17 residues. The germline V gene has CDR1 MNHEY and CDR2 SMNVEV (reference sequence). The J segment lost 6 bases and the V segment lost 4 bases, leaving 11 bases of the junction unmatched. The DNA of the CDR3 is TGTGCCAGCAGTTCCGGCGCCGGGACAGGGGGGGTTCAGCCCCAGCATTTT. Its translation is CASSSGAGTGGVQPQHF.

Regarding this clonotype: A much larger clone differs by one base, so this may be a read error. The J gene is TRBJ2-2, the V gene TRBV7-6; D remains unclear. This CDR3 is 15 amino acids long. Germline V gene sequence: CDR1 SGHVS, CDR2 FNYEAQ. CDR3 protein: CASGLETREIGELFF. Written as DNA, the CDR3 is TGTGCCAGCGGCTTAGAGACAAGGGAAATCGGGGAGCTGTTTTTT.

The sample holds many counts of this clonotype. V and J are TRBV11-1 and TRBJ1-5; D call uncertain. The V gene's germline CDR1 is SGHAT and CDR2 FQDESV (reference sequence). V lost 5 bases and J 1 base, leaving 18 bases between the germline ends. This CDR3 spans 17 amino acids. CDR3 nucleotides: TGTGCCAGCAGCCTAAAGGACGGCGCGTTAAGCAATCAGCCCCAGCATTTT. Translation gives CASSLKDGALSNQPQHF.

Worth noting for this clonotype: A single base separates this from a much larger clone, so it may be a read error. The chain combines TRBV12-3 or TRBV12-4 with TRBJ2-1; TRBD2 is a possible D gene (6 bases). The CDR3 is 15 residues long. The CDR3 region is CASSFLGTAINEQSF. The DNA for the CDR3 is TGTGCCAGCAGTTTCTTGGGGACTGCAATCAATGAGCAGTCCTTC.

This clonotype occurred many times. The CDR3 bases are TGTGCCAGCAGTTACGGGTCGACAGGGGGCCTCTCTGGGGCCAACGTCCTGACTTTC. Amino acid sequence: CASSYGSTGGLSGANVLTF. The chain recombines TRBV6-5 with TRBJ2-6; the match to TRBD1 covers 10 bases. Trimming at V came to 2 bases and at J to 0 bases, leaving 7 bases not matched to a gene. The CDR3 spans 19 residues. The germline V gene encodes CDR1 MNHEY and CDR2 SVGAGI.

This clonotype was seen repeatedly, ten times or more. The rearrangement uses TRBV7-8 and TRBJ2-3; 7 bases match TRBD2. There are 15 residues in the CDR3. V lost 5 bases and J lost 5; bases outside the gene matches: 10. Germline V gives CDR1 SGHVS, CDR2 FQNEAQ. The CDR3 DNA reads TGTGCCAGCAGCCCACGGGTAACTAGCGTAGATACGCAGTATTTT. This gives the protein CASSPRVTSVDTQYF.

This clonotype occurred a few times. V and J are TRBV10-3 and TRBJ2-1; a weak D match, TRBD1 (5 bases). CDR1 is ENHRY and CDR2 is SYGVKD in the germline V gene. Deletions cut 3 bases from V and 0 bases from J, with 18 bases between. This CDR3 has 18 amino acids. The CDR3 DNA sequence: TGTGCCATCAGTGACGGCAGGGAACCCCAAAGCTCCTACAATGAGCAGTTCTTC. Protein sequence: CAISDGREPQSSYNEQFF.

This clonotype was counted a few times. CDR3 amino acids: CASSRRDSHEKLFF. The CDR3 DNA reads TGTGCCAGCTCACGTCGGGACAGCCATGAAAAACTGTTTTTT. This sequence joins TRBV18 and TRBJ1-4, with TRBD1 matching 7 bases. In germline, CDR1 is KGHSH, CDR2 LQKENI. The CDR3 is 14 residues long. The V segment lost 4 bases and the J segment 6 bases; nucleotides outside the gene matches: 5.

The genes are TRBV20-1 and TRBJ1-6, with 9 nucleotides matching TRBD1. Germline values: CDR1 DFQATT, CDR2 SNEGSKA (reference sequence). After removal of 5 bases from V and 9 bases from J, the junction contained 5 bases not matched to a gene. This CDR3 is 13 amino acids long. The CDR3 bases are TGCAGTGCTCTACACAGGGGGCCTTCACCCCTCCACTTT. Translation: CSALHRGPSPLHF.

Points on this clonotype: The CDR3 does not end in the conserved phenylalanine or tryptophan, so this is likely a read error. This rearrangement joins TRBV9 to TRBJ2-2; 10 bases are a match to TRBD2. Germline values: CDR1 SGDLS, CDR2 YYNGEE. The J segment lost 0 bases and the V segment lost 4 bases, leaving 3 bases of the junction unmatched. The CDR3 totals 16 residues. The CDR3 reads CASSPGTSANTGELFL. The CDR3, as DNA: TGTGCCAGCAGCCCTGGGACTAGCGCGAACACCGGGGAGCTGTTTCTT.